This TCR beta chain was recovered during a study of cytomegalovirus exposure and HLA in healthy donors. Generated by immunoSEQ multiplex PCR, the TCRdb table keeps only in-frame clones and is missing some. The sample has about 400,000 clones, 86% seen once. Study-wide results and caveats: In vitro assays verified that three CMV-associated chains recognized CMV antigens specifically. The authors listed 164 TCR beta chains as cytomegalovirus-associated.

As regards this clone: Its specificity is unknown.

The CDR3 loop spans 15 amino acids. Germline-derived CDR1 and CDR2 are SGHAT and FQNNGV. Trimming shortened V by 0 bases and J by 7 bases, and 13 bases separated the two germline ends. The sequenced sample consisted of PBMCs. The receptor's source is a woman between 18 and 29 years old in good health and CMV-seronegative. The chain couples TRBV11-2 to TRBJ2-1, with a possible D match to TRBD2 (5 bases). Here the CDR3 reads CASSLERTVANEQFF. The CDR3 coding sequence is TGTGCCAGCAGCTTAGAGCGGACTGTTGCAAATGAGCAGTTCTTC.